This T cell receptor beta chain comes out of a study of shared clonotypes between healthy human individuals. The CDR3 covers 15 residues. In germline, CDR1 is MNHNS, CDR2 SASEGT. Trimming removed 3 bases at V and 7 bases at J, with 18 bases between. Some clones are missing from TCRdb's copy, which holds only in-frame ones; the method was immunoSEQ multiplex PCR. The sample includes about 680,000 clones, roughly 72% seen only once; the top ten take around 2%. The chain joins TRBV6-1 to TRBJ1-2, with D maybe TRBD1 (5 bases). The source is a woman in her twenties or thirties in good health. The specimen sequenced was memory CD4+ T cells sorted from blood. Subset specified: CD45RA-negative fraction. Here the CDR3 DNA reads TGTGCCAGCAGTGAGGGGGGATCCGGATCTAGTGGCTACACCTTC. Translation gives CASSEGGSGSSGYTF.